The rows below give T cell receptor beta chains drawn from one sample of a study of blood T cells in healthy people across ages. TCRdb re-called the 5' RACE reads with MiXCR, one entry per CDR3 protein. The repertoire has around 710,000 distinct CDR3 sequences, around 46% of them found once; the top ten carry 20% to 25%. Sequencing was performed on blood. Receptors were obtained from a woman aged 60-75 years in good health. Both conserved end residues are part of each CDR3. D genes are given only for firm matches. Some rows mark clone size as missing; the rest say once, few, many or name a class of expanded clone.

J gene,V gene,D gene,clone size,CDR3 DNA,CDR3 protein
TRBJ2-7,TRBV7-2,TRBD1,NA,TGTGCCAGCAGCATCGGTGGACAGGCCTACGAGCAGTACTTC,CASSIGGQAYEQYF
TRBJ2-5,TRBV10-3,NA,many,TGTGCCATCAGTAAGGGCGAAGAGACCCAGTACTTC,CAISKGEETQYF
TRBJ2-7,TRBV5-1,NA,few,TGCGCCAGCCACGAAGCCCAATCCTACGAGCAGTACTTC,CASHEAQSYEQYF
TRBJ1-5,TRBV11-2,NA,NA,TGTGCCAGCAGCAGAGACAGCTACAATCAGCCCCAGCATTTT,CASSRDSYNQPQHF
TRBJ2-3,TRBV4-3,TRBD2,few,TGCGCCAGCAGCCAACAACTTTCTAGCGGGAGTGGGACGCAGTATTTT,CASSQQLSSGSGTQYF
TRBJ2-7,TRBV5-5,NA,NA,TGTGCCAGCAGCTTAGAACGGGTCGACTACGAGCAGTACTTC,CASSLERVDYEQYF
TRBJ2-3,TRBV2,NA,few,TGTGCCAGCAGTGTCACGAAGCCAGATACGCAGTATTTT,CASSVTKPDTQYF
TRBJ2-3,TRBV5-1,TRBD2,NA,TGCGCCAGCAGCTTGACCCTAGCGGGGGATTTCGCGGATACGCAGTATTTT,CASSLTLAGDFADTQYF
TRBJ2-5,TRBV7-3,NA,NA,TGTGCCAGCAGCTTAACAGGGGGGGCGGCCCAGTACTTC,CASSLTGGAAQYF
TRBJ2-4,TRBV28,TRBD1,NA,TGTGCCGGACCGGACAGGGCCGGAGACAAAAACATTCAGTACTTC,CAGPDRAGDKNIQYF
TRBJ1-5,TRBV6-1,NA,NA,TGTGCCAGCAGTGAAGGTGGCAGCCAGCCCCAGCATTTT,CASSEGGSQPQHF
TRBJ2-2,TRBV6-2/TRBV6-3,TRBD2,NA,TGTGCCAGCAGTTACGAGCTAGCGGGAGCGGCCGGGGAGCTGTTTTTT,CASSYELAGAAGELFF
TRBJ2-1,TRBV27,TRBD2,few,TGTGCCAGCAGTTTATTGGTTAGCGGGAGGGATAATGAGCAGTTCTTC,CASSLLVSGRDNEQFF
TRBJ2-5,TRBV5-1,TRBD2,few,TGCGCCAGCAGCTTCTCTAGCGGGGAGTTCCAAGAGACCCAGTACTTC,CASSFSSGEFQETQYF
TRBJ2-7,TRBV12-3/TRBV12-4,TRBD2,NA,TGTGCCAGCAAGCAAGCGGGGGTAAGGGGCTTTTACGAGCAGTACTTC,CASKQAGVRGFYEQYF
TRBJ2-5,TRBV24-1,NA,NA,TGTGCCACCAGTGATCAGCAAAACGTCCAGTACTTC,CATSDQQNVQYF
TRBJ1-2,TRBV20-1,TRBD1,NA,TGCAGTGCTGCTGGACAGGGGACCTATGGCTACACCTTC,CSAAGQGTYGYTF